This T cell receptor beta chain was found in a study of T cell repertoires in ileal Crohn's disease. Study summary: At surgery, less than 45% of patients smoked, with median disease duration 7.9 years. Per sample, approximately 540 nanograms of biopsy DNA were TCRB immunosequenced.

Study-level findings and limits: Endoscopic recurrence occurred in every patient whose clonality exceeded 26.8%.

Time point described: inflamed ileum from the surgical specimen. About this clone: The target antigen is unknown.

The CDR3 has 11 residues. V gave up 2 bases and J gave up 6 bases, with 7 bases separating them. The germline gives CDR1 DFQATT, CDR2 SNEGSKA (reference sequence). Assay: immunoSEQ multiplex PCR; the TCRdb copy retains only in-frame clones and omits some. The table has around 2,500 clones, around 93% seen once. Sequencing was performed on ileal tissue. The J gene is TRBJ1-1, the V gene TRBV20-1; D unclear. The origin of this receptor is an adult with Crohn's disease. The CDR3 reads CSARSAAEAFF. The DNA for the CDR3 is TGCAGTGCTAGATCCGCGGCTGAAGCTTTCTTT.